The 29 T cell receptor beta chains below all came from one sample that was sequenced in a study of identical twins. Each CDR3 protein is one row after TCRdb ran MiXCR on the 5' RACE reads. The sample lists roughly 260,000 distinct CDR3 sequences; about an eighth were seen once. Material: memory (CD45RO+) T cells sorted from blood. The receptors derive from a woman younger than 30 in good health.

This clonotype was recorded a few times. V and J are TRBV10-3 and TRBJ1-6; TRBD1 matches 7 bases. Germline V gene data show CDR1 as ENHRY and CDR2 as SYGVKD. This CDR3 has 15 residues. V trimming: 0 bases; J trimming: 5 bases; junction bases outside the gene matches: 1. Here the CDR3 reads CAISESGTDNSPLHF. CDR3 DNA sequence: TGTGCCATCAGTGAGTCGGGGACAGATAATTCACCCCTCCACTTT.

The gene calls are TRBV20-1 and TRBJ2-3; no firm D call. The V end was cut by 2 bases, the J end by 4 bases, with 19 bases between. CDR3 length equals 16 residues. Germline V lookup: CDR1 DFQATT, CDR2 SNEGSKA (reference sequence). Written as DNA, the CDR3 is TGCAGTGCTAGACTCAATAGAAAAAGACTCGCAGATACGCAGTATTTT. Its protein product is CSARLNRKRLADTQYF.

This sequence joins TRBV20-1 and TRBJ2-1, with 8 bases that match TRBD2. After removal of 6 bases from V and 0 bases from J, the junction contained 4 bases not matched to a gene. This CDR3 has 14 amino acids. The V gene's germline CDR1 is DFQATT and CDR2 SNEGSKA (reference sequence). The CDR3 bases are TGCAGTGCCTTAGCGGGAAGCTCCTACAATGAGCAGTTCTTC. Translating it yields CSALAGSSYNEQFF.

The V gene is TRBV6-5, the J gene TRBJ1-3; D unclear. Trimming removed 6 bases from V and 5 bases from J, with 8 bases in between. The length of the CDR3 is 12 residues. Germline V CDR1 and CDR2: MNHEY, SVGAGI. CDR3: CASRAGRNTIYF. CDR3 DNA: TGTGCCAGCAGGGCCGGACGAAACACCATATATTTT.

The sample holds a few counts of this clonotype. The CDR3 coding sequence is TGTGCCAGCAGTTTCCATAGGGAAGCTTTCTTT. Protein: CASSFHREAFF. The chain joins TRBV28 to TRBJ1-1, with D unclear. The germline V gene has CDR1 MDHEN and CDR2 SYDVKM. V was pared by 3 bases and J by 8 bases, with 7 bases between. The CDR3 is made up of 11 amino acids. Using reference TRBV28 and TRBJ1-1 for the parts outside the CDR3, the full variable domain is DVKVTQSSRYLVKRTGEKVFLECVQDMDHENMFWYRQDPGLGLRLIYFSYDVKMKEKGDIPEGYSVSREKKERFSLILESASTNQTSMYLCASSFHREAFFGQGTRLTVV.

This clonotype turned up a few times. The J gene is TRBJ1-2, the V gene TRBV29-1; D possibly corresponds to TRBD1 (5 bases). This CDR3 is built from 14 residues. CDR1 SQVTM and CDR2 ANQGSEA come from the germline V gene. Trimming left V 3 bases short and J 3 bases short, with 14 bases between. The CDR3 nucleotides are TGCAGCGTTGACTTATCGGAGACAGACTATGGCTACACCTTC. This translates into CSVDLSETDYGYTF. The full variable domain, in which reference TRBV29-1 and TRBJ1-2 provide the parts outside the CDR3, is SAVISQKPSRDICQRGTSLTIQCQVDSQVTMMFWYRQQPGQSLTLIATANQGSEATYESGFVIDKFPISRPNLTFSTLTVSNMSPEDSSIYLCSVDLSETDYGYTFGSGTRLTVV.

The table lists this clonotype with a few counts. V usage is TRBV5-1 and J usage is TRBJ2-7; a possible D gene is TRBD1 (6 bases). CDR3 length: 14 residues. Germline CDR1 reads SGHRS; CDR2 reads YFSETQ. V lost 6 bases and J lost 2, with 15 bases in between. Here the CDR3 reads CASNIAGTTYEQYF. CDR3 nucleotides: TGCGCCAGCAACATTGCCGGGACAACCTACGAGCAGTACTTC.

The rearrangement uses TRBV5-1 and TRBJ2-7; D assignment may be TRBD1 or TRBD2 (5 bases each). Germline assignment: CDR1 SGHRS and CDR2 YFSETQ. CDR3 length: 15 residues. The V and J ends lost 4 bases and 6 bases respectively, with 20 bases between them. As DNA, the CDR3 is TGCGCCAGCAGCATGGGTTCGGGGCCTCAAGGCGAGCAGTACTTC. Amino acids: CASSMGSGPQGEQYF. Variable domain in full (rest from reference TRBV5-1 and TRBJ2-7): KAGVTQTPRYLIKTRGQQVTLSCSPISGHRSVSWYQQTPGQGLQFLFEYFSETQRNKGNFPGRFSGRQFSNSRSEMNVSTLELGDSALYLCASSMGSGPQGEQYFGPGTRLTVT.

This clonotype was seen only a few times. CDR3 protein: CASSPRPVDSEQYF. CDR3 nucleotides: TGTGCCAGCAGTCCTAGGCCAGTCGACTCCGAGCAGTACTTC. The V gene is TRBV27, the J gene TRBJ2-7; D not resolved. V was pared by 5 bases and J by 6 bases, with 17 bases between. The CDR3 spans 14 residues. Per germline, CDR1 MNHEY and CDR2 SMNVEV (reference sequence).

The V gene is TRBV12-3 or TRBV12-4, the J gene TRBJ2-3, with 8 bases identical to TRBD2. Germline trimming cut 6 bases from V and 3 bases from J; bases unmatched to any gene: 14. The CDR3 totals 17 residues. The DNA for the CDR3 is TGTGCCAGCAGCCTCGGGGACGGGGGGGGCCGAACAGATACGCAGTATTTT. Its translation: CASSLGDGGGRTDTQYF.

This clonotype showed up many times. The V call is TRBV6-2 or TRBV6-3, the J call TRBJ1-1; D perhaps matches TRBD1 (5 bases). Trimming shortened V by 6 bases and J by 4 bases, and 12 bases separated the two germline ends. The CDR3 runs to 13 residues. The germline V gene has CDR1 MNHEY and CDR2 SVGEGT. This CDR3 reads CASSATGGTEAFF. CDR3 nucleotide sequence: TGTGCCAGCAGCGCCACAGGTGGCACTGAAGCTTTCTTT.

This clonotype was counted ten times or more. The chain employs TRBV12-3 or TRBV12-4 and TRBJ2-7, with a weak D call TRBD2 (6 bases). The CDR3 sequence is 12 residues long. Trimming took 6 bases from V and 6 from J, leaving 12 bases between them. As DNA, the CDR3 is TGTGCCAGCAGGATTTTGGAGGGCGAGCAGTACTTC. This sequence encodes CASRILEGEQYF.

This clonotype was seen a few times. This chain joins TRBV12-3 or TRBV12-4 and TRBJ1-3; TRBD1 aligns across 8 bases. CDR3 length equals 14 residues. Losses at the gene ends were 4 bases for V and 6 bases for J; bases not matched to a gene: 5. The CDR3: CASSSDRVVNTIYF. The CDR3 nucleotides read TGTGCCAGCAGTTCGGACAGGGTTGTAAACACCATATATTTT.

The table lists this clonotype with a few counts. The chain has TRBV27 and TRBJ2-3; D is perhaps TRBD1 or TRBD2 (6 bases each). CDR3 size: 15 residues. Trimming cost V 6 bases and J 6 bases, with 19 bases left between them. Per the germline V gene, CDR1 is MNHEY and CDR2 is SMNVEV (reference sequence). DNA for the CDR3: TGTGCCAGCAGCCAGGGACACCGGGGGACGGATACGCAGTATTTT. It codes for CASSQGHRGTDTQYF.

The chain combines TRBV27 with TRBJ2-1; 15 bases are shared with TRBD2. Trimming cost V 4 bases and J 15 bases; bases outside gene matches: 10. Germline V gives CDR1 MNHEY, CDR2 SMNVEV (reference sequence). CDR3 length: 15 residues. The CDR3 DNA follows: TGTGCCAGCAGTTCAGCGCCGGGACTAGCGGGGGGAAGGTTCTTC. Its translation is CASSSAPGLAGGRFF.

This clonotype has a count of ten or more. V gene TRBV12-3 or TRBV12-4 combines with J gene TRBJ2-7; D gene ambiguous. V lost 2 bases and J lost 2, with 4 bases in between. The CDR3 is 12 amino acids. The CDR3 loop is CASSLLTYEQYF. In DNA, the CDR3 is TGTGCCAGCAGTTTACTTACCTACGAGCAGTACTTC.

The chain recombines TRBV6-5 with TRBJ1-2; D is unclear. V lost 0 bases and J lost 7, with 18 bases in between. The CDR3 runs to 16 residues. Germline values: CDR1 MNHEY, CDR2 SVGAGI. CDR3 protein: CASSYSIHSTVGGYTF. For the CDR3, the DNA is TGTGCCAGCAGTTACTCGATCCACTCGACGGTCGGTGGCTACACCTTC.

This clonotype has more than one count but fewer than ten. V gene TRBV19 combines with J gene TRBJ2-3, with 8 bases that match TRBD1. CDR1 and CDR2 (germline): LNHDA, SQIVND (reference sequence). The CDR3 is 14 residues long. The V segment lost 3 bases and the J segment 3 bases; nucleotides outside the gene matches: 2. CDR3 coding DNA: TGTGCCAGTAGTATCGGACAGGGAACAGATACGCAGTATTTT. This gives the protein CASSIGQGTDTQYF.

There are a few counts of this clonotype. This chain links TRBV29-1 with TRBJ1-1; the match to TRBD1 covers 12 bases. The CDR3 extends over 14 amino acids. Germline trimming cut 7 bases from V and 5 bases from J; bases unmatched to any gene: 8. Germline CDR1 and CDR2: SQVTM and ANQGSEA. The CDR3 spells CSAGTGGGGTEAFF. Here the CDR3 DNA reads TGCAGCGCTGGGACAGGGGGCGGAGGAACTGAAGCTTTCTTT.

Worth noting for this clonotype: This may be a read error, as it is one base from a much larger clone. The CDR3 nucleotides are TGTGCCAGCAGCTTGTATGGTGAGCAGTTCTTC. Translating gives CASSLYGEQFF. The chain recombines TRBV7-9 with TRBJ2-1; D is ambiguous. This CDR3 contains 11 residues. V was pared by 3 bases and J by 9 bases, with 6 bases between. Germline CDR1 reads SEHNR; CDR2 reads FQNEAQ (reference sequence).

This clonotype was counted only a few times. The J gene is TRBJ2-7, the V gene TRBV10-3; the match to TRBD1 covers 12 bases. The V gene's germline CDR1 is ENHRY and CDR2 SYGVKD. V dropped 8 bases and J dropped 6; count of bases not matched to a gene: 8. The CDR3 loop spans 14 amino acids. CDR3 DNA: TGTGCCATCGATCCGGGACAGGGGGCCCTCGAGCAGTACTTC. This encodes CAIDPGQGALEQYF.

This clonotype was found many times. The chain is built from TRBV6-1 and TRBJ1-5, with 9 bases identical to TRBD1. The germline gives CDR1 MNHNS, CDR2 SASEGT. The CDR3 runs to 14 residues. Losses at the gene ends were 6 bases for V and 8 bases for J; bases not matched to a gene: 8. The DNA for the CDR3 is TGTGCCAGCAGAAACCGGGACAGGGTTGAGCCCCAGCATTTT. Protein: CASRNRDRVEPQHF.

V is TRBV29-1 and J is TRBJ1-5, with 9 bases identical to TRBD1. Germline loops: CDR1 SQVTM, CDR2 ANQGSEA. With V trimmed by 6 bases and J by 4 bases, 4 bases remained unmatched. This CDR3 region has 13 residues. The DNA for the CDR3 is TGCAGCGTGTGGGGACAGGGAAATCAGCCCCAGCATTTT. It is translated as CSVWGQGNQPQHF.

The chain combines TRBV19 with TRBJ2-7; TRBD2 matches at 7 bases. The V segment lost 5 bases and the J segment 1 base; nucleotides outside the gene matches: 5. CDR3 length equals 14 residues. CDR1 and CDR2 (germline): LNHDA, SQIVND (reference sequence). Here the CDR3 DNA reads TGTGCCAGTAGTGGGAGGGGAGCGTCCTACGAGCAGTACTTC. Amino acids: CASSGRGASYEQYF.

At least ten counts were recorded for this clonotype. The chain is built from TRBV27 and TRBJ1-5; D remains ambiguous. Trimming left V 6 bases short and J 4 bases short, with 4 bases between. Germline V CDR1 and CDR2: MNHEY, SMNVEV (reference sequence). The CDR3 covers 11 residues. CDR3 nucleotides: TGTGCCAGCAGCCAAAATCAGCCCCAGCATTTT. Protein sequence: CASSQNQPQHF.

This clonotype was detected only a few times. This chain connects TRBV20-1 to TRBJ2-3, with 9 nucleotides matching TRBD2. The CDR3 is 15 residues long. Germline CDR1 and CDR2: DFQATT and SNEGSKA (reference sequence). With V trimmed by 4 bases and J by 2 bases, 7 bases remained unmatched. In DNA, the CDR3 is TGCAGTGCTATACTGCTAGCGGGAACCACAGATACGCAGTATTTT. Protein product: CSAILLAGTTDTQYF.

The chain links TRBV29-1 to TRBJ2-1; D not resolved. The CDR3 is made up of 11 amino acids. CDR1 is SQVTM and CDR2 is ANQGSEA in the germline V gene. V was cut by 0 bases and J by 8 bases, with 5 bases left in between. The CDR3 bases are TGCAGCGTTGAAGACAAGGATGAGCAGTTCTTC. Its translation is CSVEDKDEQFF.

This clonotype was detected only a few times. The chain joins TRBV6-2 or TRBV6-3 to TRBJ2-1; no clear D. Per the germline V gene, CDR1 is MNHEY and CDR2 is SVGEGT. The CDR3 contains 13 residues. Trimming cost V 7 bases and J 6 bases, with 13 bases left between them. The CDR3 sequence: CASNTGLGNEQFF. The CDR3 bases are TGTGCCAGCAACACCGGGCTGGGCAATGAGCAGTTCTTC.

This clonotype was seen a handful of times. The J gene is TRBJ2-2, the V gene TRBV7-9; the D gene could be TRBD1 or TRBD2 (6 bases each). The V gene's germline CDR1 is SEHNR and CDR2 FQNEAQ (reference sequence). V was cut by 6 bases and J by 4 bases, with 12 bases left in between. This CDR3 spans 14 amino acids. CDR3 coding DNA: TGTGCCAGCAGGCCCCCGGGGGCCACCGGGGAGCTGTTTTTT. Protein product: CASRPPGATGELFF.